This note documents a single TCR beta chain sequence. These data belong to a study of blood T cell repertoires in COVID-19. Looking at the study overall: The origin of the acute and convalescent COVID-19 samples was the United States, Italy and Spain. PBMCs, B-cell-depleted T cells, or T cells provided the cDNA or gDNA that made up the material.

Trimming took 2 bases from V and 9 from J, leaving 11 bases between them. The CDR3 contains 12 residues. Germline V lookup: CDR1 MNHEY, CDR2 SVGAGI. Across about two dozen US areas, participants ranged in age from 18 to 89 years. Assignments of participants to cohorts depended upon their own reported clinical history. Clones were sequenced by immunoSEQ multiplex PCR, and TCRdb holds only the in-frame ones, with some missing. The sample includes fewer than 350,000 clones, approximately 85% seen only once; the top ten take less than 2.5%. The specimen was PBMCs or T cells enriched from blood (not recorded which). This TCR was recovered from a young man who had recovered from COVID-19. V gene TRBV6-5 combines with J gene TRBJ2-7; D perhaps matches TRBD2 (6 bases). The CDR3 loop reads CASSYGGSRQYF. CDR3 sequence (DNA): TGTGCCAGCAGTTACGGAGGGAGTAGGCAGTACTTC.